The present TCR beta chain was sequenced within a study of OX40 agonist ivuxolimab in advanced cancers. Clones were sequenced by immunoSEQ multiplex PCR, and TCRdb holds only the in-frame ones, with some missing. The sample holds 30,000 to 45,000 clones, over 80% seen once. To note about this clone: The antigen is unknown.

The CDR3 is 15 residues long. Per the germline V gene, CDR1 is SNHLY and CDR2 is FYNNEI. The V gene lost 3 bases and the J gene lost 7 bases, with 13 bases spanning the gap. Study-level points and caveats: CD8+ T cells showed, on average, more clonal expansion than CD4+ cells.

This receptor was taken from an adult with an advanced solid tumor such as melanoma, head and neck, liver or kidney cancer. The chain links TRBV2 to TRBJ1-6; possibly TRBD1 for D (6 bases). The sequences come from CD4+ or CD8+ T cells sorted from blood, collected in a trial of the OX40 agonist ivuxolimab. The CDR3: CASSDGGAGNSPLHF. In nucleotides, the CDR3 is TGTGCCAGCAGTGATGGGGGGGCTGGAAATTCACCCCTCCACTTT.